This T cell receptor (beta chain) appears in the sequencing data of a study of cytomegalovirus exposure and HLA in healthy donors. A word on this clone: Its matching antigen is unknown.

Primers included in the PCR were 60 Vbeta and 13 Jbeta primers. The assay was immunoSEQ multiplex PCR, and TCRdb's table has in-frame clones only and misses some. The data show 95,000 to 130,000 clones, with roughly three quarters seen just once and over 1.5% held by the top ten. The CDR3 length is 14 residues. CDR1 is LNHDA and CDR2 is SQIVND in the germline V gene (reference sequence). V gave up 3 bases and J gave up 10 bases; unmatched junction bases: 3. General study points: An analysis that was carried out later associated 15,000 to 20,000 TCR beta sequences with HLA alleles at 0.05 false discovery rate. Across donors, most TCRs were seen rarely, yet some public ones were widespread.

This sequence joins TRBV19 and TRBJ1-6, with 10 positions matching TRBD1. The clonotype comes from a woman younger than 30 in good health and CMV-seronegative. Sequencing was done on a sample of PBMCs. The CDR3 nucleotides read TGTGCCAGTAGTATCGACAGGGGGCAATCACCCCTCCACTTT. Its protein product is CASSIDRGQSPLHF.